This is a list of T cell receptor beta chains from one sample in a study of T cell changes during pregnancy in multiple sclerosis. This table comes from immunoSEQ multiplex PCR, and its TCRdb copy is limited to in-frame clones, with some not included. Here the sample spans tens of thousands of clones, 85% to 95% being singletons. This specimen consisted of CD4+ T cells from peripheral blood mononuclear cells, obtained in the third trimester of pregnancy. Source of these receptors: a female donor with multiple sclerosis, enrolled in a pregnancy study. Each CDR3 is given with its conserved first and last residue. Each record gives: J gene, V gene, CDR3 protein.

J: TRBJ2-1
V: TRBV10-3
CDR3: CAISESRTSYNEQFF

J: TRBJ2-2
V: TRBV19
CDR3: CASRRLRDRGTGELFF

J: TRBJ1-1
V: TRBV7-6
CDR3: CASSPTGGELTEAFF

J: TRBJ1-5
V: TRBV28
CDR3: CASGRQGPSNQPQHF

J: TRBJ1-2
V: TRBV6-5
CDR3: CASSGRGILYGYTF

J: TRBJ2-5
V: TRBV7-2
CDR3: CASSPYREETQYF

J: TRBJ2-3
V: TRBV5-1
CDR3: CASSLEGVKGSTDTQYF

J: TRBJ2-7
V: TRBV2
CDR3: CASSEVEPSGDYEQYF

J: TRBJ2-7
V: TRBV11-2
CDR3: CASSLSPLETSGRSYEQYF

J: TRBJ2-1
V: TRBV6-1
CDR3: CASSEQGRFSYNEQFF

J: TRBJ2-7
V: TRBV28
CDR3: CASSSPVAGALLSYEQYF

J: TRBJ2-7
V: TRBV27
CDR3: CASKGTVSYEQYF

J: TRBJ2-7
V: TRBV5-4
CDR3: CASSPGGSEQYF

J: TRBJ2-1
V: TRBV10-3
CDR3: CAIRVERSNEQFF

J: TRBJ2-5
V: TRBV11-2
CDR3: CASSPGTSGSLRETQYF

J: TRBJ2-7
V: TRBV5-1
CDR3: CASSFEGEQYF

J: TRBJ1-1
V: TRBV5-1
CDR3: CASSPNNPMNTEAFF

J: TRBJ2-3
V: TRBV28
CDR3: CATGLGTDTQYF

J: TRBJ1-5
V: TRBV7-8
CDR3: CASSLALTGGRQPQHF

J: TRBJ2-7
V: TRBV13
CDR3: CASSSPKEVADGINEQYF

J: TRBJ2-1
V: TRBV5-1
CDR3: CASSLGLEAEQFF

J: TRBJ2-2
V: TRBV9
CDR3: CASSVTQGSSTGELFF

J: TRBJ1-2
V: TRBV5-1
CDR3: CASSLAGTGGGYTF

J: TRBJ1-3
V: TRBV28
CDR3: CASGGWGNRVGNTIYF

J: TRBJ2-1
V: TRBV7-7
CDR3: CASSPRGTSYNEQFF

J: TRBJ2-7
V: TRBV11-2
CDR3: CASSPEGLSNYEQYF

J: TRBJ2-1
V: TRBV6-1
CDR3: CASQGTSLKHNEQFF

J: TRBJ2-7
V: TRBV7-9
CDR3: CASSLRDYPYEQYF

J: TRBJ2-1
V: TRBV5-1
CDR3: CASSLGLADPYNEQFF

J: TRBJ2-6
V: TRBV2
CDR3: CASKTGVFSGANVLTF

J: TRBJ2-1
V: TRBV27
CDR3: CASSPGTSASHNEQFF

J: TRBJ2-3
V: TRBV7-6
CDR3: CASSFGQSDTQYF

J: TRBJ1-2
V: TRBV30
CDR3: CAWSPQGKGYGYTF

J: TRBJ2-1
V: TRBV19
CDR3: CASSVAGAIDEQFF

J: TRBJ2-2
V: TRBV5-1
CDR3: CASSLQAGNTGELFF

J: TRBJ2-6
V: TRBV23-1
CDR3: CASSQSRNFGANVLTF

J: TRBJ2-1
V: TRBV29-1
CDR3: CSEVGTGGGYNEQFF

J: TRBJ2-2
V: TRBV5-1
CDR3: CATQLAGDWTGELFF

J: TRBJ1-2
V: TRBV6-6
CDR3: CASSHGQGGDDGYTF

J: TRBJ2-1
V: TRBV7-2
CDR3: CASSLAGQGAFEQFF

J: TRBJ1-2
V: TRBV19
CDR3: CASRTGPYGYTF

J: TRBJ2-6
V: TRBV19
CDR3: CASSLRGQAISGANVLTF

J: TRBJ1-1
V: TRBV19
CDR3: CASSTKGQGKFTEAFF

J: TRBJ2-1
V: TRBV28
CDR3: CASSLGAEGWVSSYNEQFF

J: TRBJ2-1
V: TRBV27
CDR3: CASSLSGAPGEQFF

J: TRBJ1-5
V: TRBV6-1
CDR3: CASTAAGGSQPQHF

J: TRBJ2-3
V: TRBV30
CDR3: CAWKVGGASTDTQYF

J: TRBJ1-1
V: TRBV7-2
CDR3: CASSLGAGNTEAFF

J: TRBJ2-7
V: TRBV9
CDR3: CASSVRGGEQYF

J: TRBJ2-7
V: TRBV28
CDR3: CASSPRLAGDYEQYF

J: TRBJ2-2
V: TRBV9
CDR3: CASSRDPRGLAGGIGELFF

J: TRBJ1-2
V: TRBV28
CDR3: CASSSGDYGYTF

J: TRBJ1-3
V: TRBV19
CDR3: CASRSTGSSGNTIYF